The 2 T cell receptor beta chains below come from one sample, sequenced in a study of cytomegalovirus exposure and HLA in healthy donors. This table comes from immunoSEQ multiplex PCR, and its TCRdb copy is limited to in-frame clones, with some not included. The sample lists about 280,000 clones; 65% to 90% were seen once. The sequencing input was PBMCs. The source of these receptors is a woman in her late teens or twenties in good health and CMV-seronegative.

Only one count was recorded for this clone. J is TRBJ1-1 and V is TRBV7-2; a possible D gene is TRBD1 (6 bases). Trimming removed 5 bases at V and 1 base at J, with 8 bases between. CDR3 size: 13 residues. Germline CDR1 reads SGHTA; CDR2 reads FQGNSA. Here the CDR3 reads CASSKQGNTEAFF. The CDR3 DNA is TGTGCCAGCAGCAAACAGGGGAACACTGAAGCTTTCTTT.

The genes are TRBV7-2 and TRBJ2-5; the match to TRBD1 covers 8 bases. Unmatched junction bases numbered 4, after V lost 6 bases and J lost 4 bases. Germline V gives CDR1 SGHTA, CDR2 FQGNSA. The CDR3 runs 13 residues. In DNA form, the CDR3 reads TGTGCCAGCAGTTTTACAGGGGGAGAGACCCAGTACTTC. Translating it yields CASSFTGGETQYF.